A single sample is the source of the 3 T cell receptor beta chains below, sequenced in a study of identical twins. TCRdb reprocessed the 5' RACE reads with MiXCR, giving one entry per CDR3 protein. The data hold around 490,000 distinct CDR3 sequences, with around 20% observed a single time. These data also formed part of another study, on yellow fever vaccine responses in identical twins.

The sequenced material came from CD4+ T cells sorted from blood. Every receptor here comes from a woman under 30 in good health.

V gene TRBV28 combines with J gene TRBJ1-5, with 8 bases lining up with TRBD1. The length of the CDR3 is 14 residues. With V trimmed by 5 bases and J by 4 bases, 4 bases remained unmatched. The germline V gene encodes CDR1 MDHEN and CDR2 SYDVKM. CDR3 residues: CASSRTGWNQPQHF. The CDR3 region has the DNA TGTGCCAGCAGTCGGACAGGGTGGAATCAGCCCCAGCATTTT.

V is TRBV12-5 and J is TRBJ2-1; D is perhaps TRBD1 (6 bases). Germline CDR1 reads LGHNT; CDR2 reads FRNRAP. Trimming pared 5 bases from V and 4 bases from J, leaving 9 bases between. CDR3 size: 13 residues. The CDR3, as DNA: TGTGCTAGTGGTACCGGACAGTACAATGAGCAGTTCTTC. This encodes CASGTGQYNEQFF.

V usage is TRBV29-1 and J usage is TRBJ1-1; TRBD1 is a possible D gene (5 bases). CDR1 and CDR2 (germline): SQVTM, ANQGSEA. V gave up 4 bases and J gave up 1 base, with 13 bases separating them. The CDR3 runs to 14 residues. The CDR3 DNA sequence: TGCAGCGTTGCGGGGGGGAGTAAGAACACTGAAGCTTTCTTT. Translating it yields CSVAGGSKNTEAFF. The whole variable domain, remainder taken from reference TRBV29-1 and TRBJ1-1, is SAVISQKPSRDICQRGTSLTIQCQVDSQVTMMFWYRQQPGQSLTLIATANQGSEATYESGFVIDKFPISRPNLTFSTLTVSNMSPEDSSIYLCSVAGGSKNTEAFFGQGTRLTVV.